The present T cell receptor beta chain was sequenced within a study of CD8 T cells in Susac syndrome (dated by TCRdb to between 2019 and 2020). Study-wide context: Among the Susac syndrome patients who were sequenced, clinically active disease was present in six and clinical remission was observed in roughly eight. At blood withdrawal, Susac syndrome patients were either therapy-naive, taking corticosteroids (in some cases with IVIg as well), or taking IVIg alone. Whether CD8+ T cell activation and differentiation in Susac syndrome was antigen driven was tested using repertoire sequencing. CD8+ T cell repertoire clonality was compared between 12 healthy donors, some 14 Susac syndrome patients and some 15 multiple sclerosis patients.

CDR3 length: 15 amino acids, cysteine to phenylalanine. CDR3 DNA only is kept here, 45 bases in frame from base 1. Unmatched junction bases come to 8, with V trimmed by 3 bases and J by 5 bases. CDR1 and CDR2 were assigned from the germline V gene as SGHDN and FVKESK. On this clonotype itself: This receptor's antigen is unknown. Base qualities are missing; no much larger clone stands one base away.

Peripheral blood CD8+ and CD4+ T cells from healthy donors, Susac syndrome patients and multiple sclerosis patients were profiled using high-throughput TCR beta sequencing. The Susac syndrome patients fulfilled recently defined diagnostic criteria for either definite or probable disease. Bulk CD8+ and CD4+ T cells were purified magnetically by negative isolation, whereas CD8+ TEMRA cells were enriched by FACS. Blood was drawn into EDTA tubes, processed within 24 hours, and PBMCs were isolated by density gradient centrifugation. PBMCs intended for TCR sequencing were cryopreserved in liquid nitrogen and thawed later in a water bath at 37 degrees C. A purity of at least 90% was achieved for sorted or isolated CD4+, CD8+ and CD8+ TEMRA cells. Study-level results and caveats: Looking at Susac-specific public clones, the researchers identified approximately 15 in the total CD8+ repertoire and a few in the CD8+ TEMRA repertoire. Susac syndrome CD8+ repertoires showed clonal expansion, highest in CD8+ TEMRA cells and greater in clinically active than remitting patients. The TCR sequencing and HLA analysis was acknowledged to have included a relatively small number of individuals.

RNA was extracted using the RNeasy kit, and roughly 0.45 to 1 ug of the RNA was reverse transcribed with random hexamers. The immunoSEQ multiplex PCR assay, covering 54 Vbeta and 13 Jbeta segments, was used to amplify TCR beta CDR3 regions. PCR amplification bias was corrected by using a synthetic template baseline for primer optimization and computational correction. The paper's processing steps were these. Only productive sequences were kept, with reads annotated to V, D and J genes according to IMGT and analyzed in immunoSEQ Analyzer. To calculate clonality, Shannon entropy was normalized by log2 of the number of productive unique sequences and then subtracted from one. For each patient and control, public and private clones were evaluated within the 100 most prevalent clones. Clones were defined as Susac-specific if absent from the healthy and MS cohorts, from 1052 published viral clones and from other ImmuneACCESS disease sequences. TCRdb trimmed public reads at Q25 via fastp, called clones via MiXCR and kept in-frame beta chains. Rows are combined by CDR3 protein, so each entry shows the most common genes and DNA. TCRdb, not the authors, supplied the V and J calls. The sample includes 75,000 to 95,000 distinct CDR3 sequences, with approximately 95% observed a single time. The ten top clones hold more than 0.45% of the sample.

The sequence is built from TRBV14 and TRBJ2-7; TRBD2 aligns with 9 central bases. The specimen sequenced was CD8+ T cells from PBMCs. This sequence originates from a human donor with Susac syndrome. The CDR3 here reads CASSQPGLADHEQYF. The base sequence is TGTGCCAGCAGCCAGCCGGGACTAGCAGACCACGAGCAGTACTTC.